Listed below are T cell receptor beta chains from one sample, sequenced in a study of CD8 T cells in ankylosing spondylitis. Via MiXCR, TCRdb re-called the 5' RACE reads, giving one row per CDR3 protein. Of 300,000 to 400,000 distinct CDR3 sequences in the sample, around 24% were seen once. Sequences were obtained from blood, either unsorted or a sorted T cell fraction (not recorded which). Source of these receptors: a male donor with ankylosing spondylitis. Both conserved end residues are part of each CDR3. The order of the fields is CDR3 DNA, CDR3 protein, clone size, D gene, V gene, J gene. D genes are given only for firm matches. Only part of the rows carry a size: once, few, many, or a class if the clone is expanded.

TGTGCCAGCAGCCGAGACTTGGACGGTTACAATGAGCAGTTCTTC	CASSRDLDGYNEQFF	few	.	TRBV13	TRBJ2-1
TGTGCCAGCTCCCTAAACAGGGCGTACGATGGCTACACCTTC	CASSLNRAYDGYTF	.	.	TRBV5-5	TRBJ1-2
TGCAGTGCCCTCCGGGGGCCCCTAAGGACCCAGTACTTC	CSALRGPLRTQYF	.	.	TRBV20-1	TRBJ2-5
TGTGCCAGCAGTCGCCTGCCCGGGGGTACTGAAGCTTTCTTT	CASSRLPGGTEAFF	.	.	TRBV6-1	TRBJ1-1
TGTGCCAGCGGGATTAGAGCACCCTACGAGCAGTACTTC	CASGIRAPYEQYF	few	.	TRBV28	TRBJ2-7
TGTGCCAGCAGACGTTTACTAGCGGGAGGGGACAATGAGCAGTTCTTC	CASRRLLAGGDNEQFF	.	TRBD2	TRBV7-8	TRBJ2-1
TGTGCCAGCAGCCACAGGGTGTCTGGAAACACCATATATTTT	CASSHRVSGNTIYF	.	.	TRBV7-9	TRBJ1-3
TGTGCCACCAGTGACCCGGGGACAGGGGAGGATCAGCCCCAGCATTTT	CATSDPGTGEDQPQHF	.	TRBD1	TRBV24-1	TRBJ1-5
TGCGCCAGCAGCTTGGAGCGGCCGAGCACAGATACGCAGTATTTT	CASSLERPSTDTQYF	.	.	TRBV5-1	TRBJ2-3
TGCGCCAGCAGCTTGGAATCGTTGGATGAGCAGTTCTTC	CASSLESLDEQFF	few	.	TRBV5-1	TRBJ2-1
TGTGCCACCTCCGGACTAGCGGGCTACGAGCAGTACTTC	CATSGLAGYEQYF	few	TRBD2	TRBV24-1	TRBJ2-7
TGTGCCAGCAGCCAGCAAGTACGGGAAAATGAGCAGTTCTTC	CASSQQVRENEQFF	few	.	TRBV4-2	TRBJ2-1
TGTGCCAGCAGCCGAGTTAGACTAGCGGAAAGCACAGATACGCAGTATTTT	CASSRVRLAESTDTQYF	.	TRBD2	TRBV12-3/TRBV12-4	TRBJ2-3
TGTGCCCGGGGAGGGGCGTCTAATGAAAAACTGTTTTTT	CARGGASNEKLFF	once	.	TRBV2	TRBJ1-4
TGTGCCAGCAGAAAGGGGGTGGCAACTAATGAAAAACTGTTTTTT	CASRKGVATNEKLFF	once	.	TRBV28	TRBJ1-4
TGTGCCACCAGCAGAGTGGACGTCGGGCATGGCTACACCTTC	CATSRVDVGHGYTF	.	.	TRBV15	TRBJ1-2
TGTGCCAGCAGCCAAGGCCTCGAGCAGTACTTC	CASSQGLEQYF	.	.	TRBV14	TRBJ2-7
TGTGCCTGGAGCCAGGCCCCCGGGAGGGAGACCCAGTACTTC	CAWSQAPGRETQYF	.	TRBD2	TRBV30	TRBJ2-5
TGCAGTGCTAGTGAGGGACTAGCGGGAAGGGATACGCAGTATTTT	CSASEGLAGRDTQYF	.	TRBD2	TRBV20-1	TRBJ2-3
TGTGCCACCATTTTCTTTGGACTAGCGGACTCCTACGAGCAGTACTTC	CATIFFGLADSYEQYF	.	TRBD2	TRBV24-1	TRBJ2-7
TGTGCCAGCAGAAGGACAGGGGCACAGCCCCAGCATTTT	CASRRTGAQPQHF	few	TRBD1	TRBV12-3/TRBV12-4	TRBJ1-5
TGCGCCAGCAGCTTGCCTACAGGGACGGCCGGGGAGCTGTTTTTT	CASSLPTGTAGELFF	.	.	TRBV5-1	TRBJ2-2
TGTGCCAGCAGTGAAGCCCTCCTACAGGGGTATAATTCACCCCTCCACTTT	CASSEALLQGYNSPLHF	.	TRBD1	TRBV6-1	TRBJ1-6
TGCGCCAGCAGCGGAGGGAGCTATGGCTACACCTTC	CASSGGSYGYTF	.	.	TRBV5-1	TRBJ1-2
TGTGCCAGCAGTTACGGTCCGGGGGGCCAAGAGACCCAGTACTTC	CASSYGPGGQETQYF	.	TRBD2	TRBV6-5	TRBJ2-5
TGCAGCGTTGAAGAGGCGTCCGGGACTCATTACTACAATGAGCAGTTCTTC	CSVEEASGTHYYNEQFF	many	.	TRBV29-1	TRBJ2-1
TGTGCCAGCAGCCCACGGGGGGGGAGGACGCAGTATTTT	CASSPRGGRTQYF	few	TRBD2	TRBV7-9	TRBJ2-3
TGTGCCATCAGTTCTTACGGGAGGGGCTATGGCTACACCTTC	CAISSYGRGYGYTF	few	.	TRBV10-3	TRBJ1-2
TGCGCCAGCAGTCCCGGGACAGGGGGAGAGCAGTACTTC	CASSPGTGGEQYF	few	TRBD1	TRBV5-1	TRBJ2-7
TGTGCCAGCAGCACAGCTAGGACTAGCGGGAACTACGAGCAGTACTTC	CASSTARTSGNYEQYF	few	TRBD2	TRBV27	TRBJ2-7
TGCAGTGCGGGTGCTAGCGGGAGGGAAGGCACCGGGGAGCTGTTTTTT	CSAGASGREGTGELFF	.	TRBD2	TRBV20-1	TRBJ2-2
TGCAGTGCTTTCCGGGGATTAGGGGGACAGCCCCAGCATTTT	CSAFRGLGGQPQHF	.	.	TRBV20-1	TRBJ1-5
TGTGCCAGCAGCCAAGATTTGTGGACCGGGGAGCTGTTTTTT	CASSQDLWTGELFF	few	.	TRBV4-2	TRBJ2-2
TGCAGTGCCCGCGGACAGACAAATTACTCTGGGGCCAACGTCCTGACTTTC	CSARGQTNYSGANVLTF	.	.	TRBV20-1	TRBJ2-6
TGTGCCGGCAAGACAGGGAATCAGCCCCAGCATTTT	CAGKTGNQPQHF	few	TRBD1	TRBV28	TRBJ1-5
TGTGCCACCAGTGGGACTTGGGGCACCGGGGAGCTGTTTTTT	CATSGTWGTGELFF	.	.	TRBV24-1	TRBJ2-2
TGCGCCAGCAGCCAGGGGGTAGCGGGAGATGAAGAGCAGTACTTC	CASSQGVAGDEEQYF	.	TRBD2	TRBV4-1	TRBJ2-7
TGTGCCAGCAGATATTCAGGGGGGTCCTACAATGAGCAGTTCTTC	CASRYSGGSYNEQFF	few	.	TRBV3-1	TRBJ2-1
TGTGCCACCAGCAGAGATCGAGGGGGCTGGGAGACCCAGTACTTC	CATSRDRGGWETQYF	.	TRBD1	TRBV15	TRBJ2-5
TGTGCCAGCATGCCTGCAGGGTTTGGTTCACCCCTCCACTTT	CASMPAGFGSPLHF	.	.	TRBV3-1	TRBJ1-6
TGTGCCAGCAGTTACCCGGGCACAGATACGCAGTATTTT	CASSYPGTDTQYF	.	.	TRBV6-5	TRBJ2-3
TGTGCCAGCAGTACGCAGGAAAACACTGAAGCTTTCTTT	CASSTQENTEAFF	few	.	TRBV12-3/TRBV12-4	TRBJ1-1
TGCGCCAGCAGCCATAACCCCTCTGGGACAAAATTCTACGAGCAGTACTTC	CASSHNPSGTKFYEQYF	.	.	TRBV5-1	TRBJ2-7
TGTGCCAGCAGCTCCCCGGGGAGTCGGGGAGGGACCCAGTACTTC	CASSSPGSRGGTQYF	.	.	TRBV6-1	TRBJ2-5
TGTGCCAGCAGCCCAGCGGGCCTCGGAGAGACCCAGTACTTC	CASSPAGLGETQYF	few	.	TRBV5-8	TRBJ2-5